The clone carrying this TCR delta chain was observed a few times. This clone may be a read error of a much larger clone one base away. The same CDR3 is also encoded by other DNA sequences in this sample. Looked up from germline, CDR1 is GEAIGNYY and CDR2 is EKD. The CDR3 runs 23 residues. The sample originates from a study of gamma-delta T cells after stem cell transplantation. TCRdb made new clone calls on the RT-PCR reads using CATT. The sample has about 5,400 delta-chain clones; roughly 10% are singletons. Specimen: gamma-delta T cells. This sequence joins TRDV2 and TRDJ1; 13 bases match TRDD3. The TCR sequence derives from a human donor. It is not recorded whose cells these are; they may come from a transplant donor. CDR3 in DNA: TGTGCCTGTGACTCACTAACTTCCTTGACGAGTACTGGGGGATACGCGGAGACCGATAAACTTATCTTT. Protein sequence: CACDSLTSLTSTGGYAETDKLIF.